This entry lists 25 T cell receptor beta chains sequenced from one sample in a study of T cells in Graves' hyperthyroidism and ophthalmopathy. The investigators amplified TCR beta CDR3 regions from RNA transcripts. The HTBI primer set served for first-round RT-PCR of the TCR CDR3. Using its own MiXCR run on the multiplex PCR reads, TCRdb lists one record per CDR3 protein. The sample shows hundreds of thousands of distinct CDR3 sequences, just under 20% of them seen only once. The sample taken for sequencing was blood. The receptor source for this set is a man in his forties with Graves' ophthalmopathy.

A few counts support this clonotype. V is TRBV7-2 and J is TRBJ2-7; 8 nucleotides line up with TRBD2. This CDR3 comprises 15 residues. Germline CDR1 SGHTA, CDR2 FQGNSA. The ends lost 4 bases at V and 5 bases at J; junction bases unmatched: 10. The CDR3 sequence is CASSSTYGTRNEQYF. In DNA form, the CDR3 reads TGTGCCAGCAGCTCGACGTACGGGACTAGAAACGAGCAGTACTTC.

The chain has TRBV5-4 and TRBJ2-1; D may be TRBD1 (6 bases). This CDR3 has 14 residues. CDR1 is SGHNT, CDR2 YYREEE, per germline (reference sequence). The germline V and J ends were trimmed by 1 base and 9 bases, with 14 bases remaining between them. The CDR3 coding sequence is TGTGCCAGCAGCTTGTTGGGGGCGCTGGGTGAGCAGTTCTTC. It codes for CASSLLGALGEQFF.

V gene TRBV6-1 combines with J gene TRBJ1-2, with 9 bases identical to TRBD1. The germline V gene has CDR1 MNHNS and CDR2 SASEGT. The ends lost 6 bases at V and 3 bases at J; junction bases unmatched: 11. The CDR3 covers 16 residues. CDR3 sequence reads: CASSPRGQGAHYGYTF. The CDR3 DNA sequence: TGTGCCAGCAGCCCCCGGGGACAGGGCGCCCACTATGGCTACACCTTC.

This clonotype was detected a few times. The chain couples TRBV6-2 or TRBV6-3 to TRBJ2-7, with a tentative D call TRBD1 (6 bases). V lost 5 bases, J lost 2 bases, and 13 bases lay in between. Germline values: CDR1 MNHEY, CDR2 SVGEGT. CDR3 length equals 14 residues. The CDR3 nucleotides are TGTGCCAGCAGTCCACAGGGTGGGCCCTACGAGCAGTACTTC. Translation: CASSPQGGPYEQYF.

This chain joins TRBV19 and TRBJ1-1; the D is unclear. The CDR3 has 13 residues. CDR1 LNHDA and CDR2 SQIVND come from the germline V gene (reference sequence). V lost 7 bases and J 8 bases, leaving 17 bases between the germline ends. This CDR3 reads CASNTYDGAEAFF. The CDR3 coding sequence is TGTGCCAGTAACACTTACGACGGAGCCGAAGCTTTCTTT.

This clonotype was observed a handful of times. This rearrangement joins TRBV4-1 to TRBJ2-1; D tentatively fits TRBD1 or TRBD2 (5 bases each). Germline V CDR1 and CDR2: MGHRA, YSYEKL. V gave up 0 bases and J gave up 10 bases, with 13 bases separating them. The CDR3 is made up of 14 amino acids. In DNA, the CDR3 is TGCGCCAGCAGCCAAGAAGTACGGGGCGGGGAGCAGTTCTTC. This codes for CASSQEVRGGEQFF.

In this sample, this clonotype turned up a few times. This rearrangement joins TRBV7-9 to TRBJ2-1; unclear D gene. The CDR3 length is 16 residues. Germline V lookup: CDR1 SEHNR, CDR2 FQNEAQ (reference sequence). V was clipped by 2 bases and J by 11 bases, with 22 bases between them. CDR3 in DNA: TGTGCCAGCAGCTTAATCGGGCAGGAGACCAATTCTAAGCAGTTCTTC. It codes for CASSLIGQETNSKQFF.

This clonotype was found many times. The rearrangement uses TRBV11-2 and TRBJ2-1; the D gene is possibly TRBD2 (5 bases). The V end lost 3 bases, the J end lost 8 bases, and 5 bases lay between the germline ends. The CDR3 totals 11 residues. The germline gives CDR1 SGHAT, CDR2 FQNNGV. The CDR3 spells CASSFGDEQFF. CDR3 DNA: TGTGCCAGCAGCTTCGGGGATGAGCAGTTCTTC. The entire variable domain, with the rest obtained from reference TRBV11-2 and TRBJ2-1, is as follows: EAGVAQSPRYKIIEKRQSVAFWCNPISGHATLYWYQQILGQGPKLLIQFQNNGVVDDSQLPKDRFSAERLKGVDSTLKIQPAKLEDSAVYLCASSFGDEQFFGPGTRLTVL.

The chain couples TRBV18 to TRBJ2-1; either TRBD1 or TRBD2 may fit D (6 bases each). CDR3 length equals 17 residues. V was trimmed by 1 base and J by 1 base, leaving 14 bases between them. CDR1 is KGHSH and CDR2 is LQKENI in the germline V gene. For the CDR3, the DNA is TGTGCCAGCTCACCACGGAGGGGGTCAGCGTCCTACAATGAGCAGTTCTTC. Translation gives CASSPRRGSASYNEQFF.

This clonotype was counted between two and nine times. This chain connects TRBV6-1 to TRBJ2-5; TRBD1 is a possible D gene (5 bases). Germline V gives CDR1 MNHNS, CDR2 SASEGT. V lost 6 bases to trimming and J lost 1 base, with 18 bases between them. This CDR3 contains 16 residues. CDR3 bases: TGTGCCAGCAGCTCTGCCCGTGGGGCCACCCAAGAGACCCAGTACTTC. This codes for CASSSARGATQETQYF.

This clonotype has a count of ten or more. The rearrangement joins TRBV28 to TRBJ1-1, with 7 bases lining up with TRBD1. Germline CDR1 reads MDHEN; CDR2 reads SYDVKM. Trimming took 6 bases from V and 0 from J; bases not matched to a gene: 4. The CDR3 runs to 14 residues. In DNA, the CDR3 is TGTGCCAGCAGGTTGGGACAGTTGAACACTGAAGCTTTCTTT. This sequence encodes CASRLGQLNTEAFF. The whole variable domain, remainder taken from reference TRBV28 and TRBJ1-1, is DVKVTQSSRYLVKRTGEKVFLECVQDMDHENMFWYRQDPGLGLRLIYFSYDVKMKEKGDIPEGYSVSREKKERFSLILESASTNQTSMYLCASRLGQLNTEAFFGQGTRLTVV.

In this sample, this clonotype turned up a few times. The chain links TRBV20-1 to TRBJ2-5; possible D gene TRBD1, 5 bases. Germline CDR1 and CDR2: DFQATT and SNEGSKA (reference sequence). The CDR3 is 15 residues long. V was clipped by 1 base and J by 1 base, with 13 bases between them. For the CDR3, the DNA is TGCAGTGCTAGAGGGCAGGGTAATCTCCAAGAGACCCAGTACTTC. Encoded protein: CSARGQGNLQETQYF.

As to this clonotype: At one end, the junction sequence differs from germline, possibly due to a read error. This rearrangement joins TRBV11-1 to TRBJ1-1; 8 bases are shared with TRBD1. The CDR3 is 15 amino acids. The germline V gene encodes CDR1 SGHAT and CDR2 FQDESV (reference sequence). CDR3 residues: CASSRQIQGATEAFF. The CDR3 bases are TGCGCCAGCAGCAGACAAATTCAGGGGGCCACTGAAGCTTTCTTT.

This sequence joins TRBV2 and TRBJ2-3; D ambiguous. CDR1 SNHLY and CDR2 FYNNEI come from the germline V gene. V gave up 5 bases and J gave up 0 bases, with 15 bases separating them. The CDR3 totals 16 residues. The CDR3 sequence is CASSLPKSISTDTQYF. The CDR3 coding sequence is TGTGCCAGCAGTCTCCCGAAGTCTATTAGCACAGATACGCAGTATTTT.

This clonotype has a count of ten or more. The chain couples TRBV30 to TRBJ2-3; D may be TRBD2 (5 bases). V lost 3 bases to trimming and J lost 4 bases, with 8 bases between them. Germline V lookup: CDR1 GTSNPN, CDR2 SVGIG (reference sequence). The CDR3 runs to 12 residues. In nucleotides, the CDR3 is TGTGCCTGGAGGGGGAGTGCAGATACGCAGTATTTT. Residues: CAWRGSADTQYF.

The rearrangement uses TRBV7-8 and TRBJ2-7; D unclear. The CDR3 has 12 residues. Per the germline V gene, CDR1 is SGHVS and CDR2 is FQNEAQ. Trimming took off 6 bases at V and 8 bases at J, with 14 bases between the two ends. Here the CDR3 reads CASSELGSKQYF. CDR3 bases: TGTGCCAGCAGTGAGCTGGGTAGTAAGCAGTACTTC.

V gene TRBV29-1 combines with J gene TRBJ2-3, with D unclear. Trimming stripped 4 bases from V and 4 bases from J, with 9 bases between. Germline V gives CDR1 SQVTM, CDR2 ANQGSEA. The CDR3 is 12 residues long. CDR3: CSVVVGPDTQYF. The CDR3 bases are TGCAGCGTTGTTGTAGGCCCAGATACGCAGTATTTT.

This clonotype showed up many times. V usage is TRBV5-5 and J usage is TRBJ2-1; D is unresolved. The CDR3 loop spans 14 amino acids. Germline CDR1 and CDR2: SGHKS and YYEKEE (reference sequence). The V and J ends lost 0 bases and 8 bases respectively, with 12 bases between them. CDR3 sequence (DNA): TGTGCCAGCAGCTTGGCGGTAGCTGCCCATGAGCAGTTCTTC. This gives the protein CASSLAVAAHEQFF.

V gene TRBV6-2 or TRBV6-3 combines with J gene TRBJ1-1; D call uncertain. Germline assignment: CDR1 MNHEY and CDR2 SVGEGT. CDR3 length: 11 residues. Trimming pared 5 bases from V and 5 bases from J, leaving 6 bases between. CDR3 sequence reads: CASSPGTEAFF. The CDR3 DNA reads as TGTGCCAGCAGTCCCGGTACTGAAGCTTTCTTT.

About this clonotype itself: A much larger clone sits a single nucleotide away, making a read error possible. The genes are TRBV27 and TRBJ2-7; TRBD1 might be the D (6 bases). The CDR3 sequence is 14 residues long. Germline V gene lookup returns CDR1 MNHEY and CDR2 SMNVEV (reference sequence). V was pared by 3 bases and J by 2 bases, with 11 bases between. The CDR3 region is CASSFRGSPYEQYF. DNA for the CDR3: TGTGCCAGCAGTTTCAGGGGTAGCCCCTACGAGCAGTACTTC.

In regard to this clonotype: This may be a read error: a much more frequent sequence differs by one nucleotide. The chain combines TRBV27 with TRBJ1-4, with D unresolved. The CDR3 runs to 14 residues. The V gene lost 1 base and the J gene lost 1 base, with 4 bases spanning the gap. Germline V gives CDR1 MNHEY, CDR2 SMNVEV (reference sequence). The CDR3 DNA sequence: TGTGCCAGCAGTTTATGGGGAACTAATGAAAAACTGTTTTTT. Protein product: CASSLWGTNEKLFF. The full variable domain, completed using reference TRBV27 and TRBJ1-4, is EAQVTQNPRYLITVTGKKLTVTCSQNMNHEYMSWYRQDPGLGLRQIYYSMNVEVTDKGDVPEGYKVSRKEKRNFPLILESPSPNQTSLYFCASSLWGTNEKLFFGSGTQLSVL.

The rearrangement joins TRBV2 to TRBJ2-1; 9 bases fit TRBD2. Trimming took 5 bases from V and 9 from J; bases not matched to a gene: 8. The CDR3 length is 14 residues. Germline assignment: CDR1 SNHLY and CDR2 FYNNEI. The CDR3 here is CASSLGGGASEQFF. CDR3 DNA: TGTGCCAGCAGTCTGGGCGGGGGGGCCAGTGAGCAGTTCTTC.

This clonotype was recorded a few times. The V and J genes are TRBV2 and TRBJ2-2; TRBD2 might be the D (6 bases). From germline, CDR1 is SNHLY and CDR2 FYNNEI. V lost 6 bases and J 0 bases, leaving 11 bases between the germline ends. This CDR3 comprises 15 residues. CDR3 nucleotides: TGTGCCAGCAGCAATCGGGGGACGAACACCGGGGAGCTGTTTTTT. Its translation is CASSNRGTNTGELFF.

This clonotype was seen a handful of times. The genes are TRBV2 and TRBJ1-1; TRBD1 matches at 7 bases. Germline CDR1 is SNHLY and CDR2 is FYNNEI. This CDR3 is built from 13 residues. V lost 9 bases, J lost 4 bases, and 8 bases stayed unmatched. The CDR3 loop is CASLQGWSTEAFF. Here the CDR3 DNA reads TGTGCCAGTCTACAGGGGTGGTCCACTGAAGCTTTCTTT.

This clonotype was seen many times. V usage is TRBV7-8 and J usage is TRBJ2-1; 8 bases are shared with TRBD1. This CDR3 region has 14 residues. Unmatched junction bases numbered 2, after V lost 1 base and J lost 6 bases. In germline, CDR1 is SGHVS, CDR2 FQNEAQ. The CDR3: CASSLGGTGNEQFF. The CDR3 DNA reads as TGTGCCAGCAGCTTAGGTGGGACAGGCAATGAGCAGTTCTTC.